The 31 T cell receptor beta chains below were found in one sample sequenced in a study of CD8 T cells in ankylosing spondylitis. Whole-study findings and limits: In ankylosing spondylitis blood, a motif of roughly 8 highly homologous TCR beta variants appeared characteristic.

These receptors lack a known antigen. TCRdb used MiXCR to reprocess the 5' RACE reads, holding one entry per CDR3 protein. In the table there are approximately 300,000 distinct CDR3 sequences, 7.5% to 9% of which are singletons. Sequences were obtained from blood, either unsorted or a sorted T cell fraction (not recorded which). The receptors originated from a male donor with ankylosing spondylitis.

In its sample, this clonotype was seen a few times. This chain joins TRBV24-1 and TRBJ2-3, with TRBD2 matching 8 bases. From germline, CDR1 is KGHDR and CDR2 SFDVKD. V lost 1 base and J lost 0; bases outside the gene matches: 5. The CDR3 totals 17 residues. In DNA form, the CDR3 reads TGTGCCACCAGTGATTTAAAGGCGGGAGGAAGCACAGATACGCAGTATTTT. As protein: CATSDLKAGGSTDTQYF.

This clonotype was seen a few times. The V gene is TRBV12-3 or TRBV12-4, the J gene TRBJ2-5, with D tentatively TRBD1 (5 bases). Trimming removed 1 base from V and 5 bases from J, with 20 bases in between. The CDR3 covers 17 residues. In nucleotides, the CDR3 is TGTGCCAGCAGTTTAGGAGGTGGAGTAAGGGGATGGGAGACCCAGTACTTC. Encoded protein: CASSLGGGVRGWETQYF.

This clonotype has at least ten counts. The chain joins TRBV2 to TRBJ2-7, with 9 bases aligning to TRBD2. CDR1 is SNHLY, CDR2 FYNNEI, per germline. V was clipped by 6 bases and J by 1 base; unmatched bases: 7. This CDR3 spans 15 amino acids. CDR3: CASRELSGSSYEQYF. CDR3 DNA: TGTGCCAGCAGGGAGCTTAGCGGGAGTTCCTACGAGCAGTACTTC.

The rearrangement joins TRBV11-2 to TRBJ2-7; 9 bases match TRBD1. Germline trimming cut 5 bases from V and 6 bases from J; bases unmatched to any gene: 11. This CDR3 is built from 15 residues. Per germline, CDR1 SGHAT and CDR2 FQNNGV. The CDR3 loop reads CASSLVGGQGIEQYF. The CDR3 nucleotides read TGTGCCAGCAGCCTCGTGGGCGGACAGGGGATCGAGCAGTACTTC. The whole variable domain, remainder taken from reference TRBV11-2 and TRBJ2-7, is EAGVAQSPRYKIIEKRQSVAFWCNPISGHATLYWYQQILGQGPKLLIQFQNNGVVDDSQLPKDRFSAERLKGVDSTLKIQPAKLEDSAVYLCASSLVGGQGIEQYFGPGTRLTVT.

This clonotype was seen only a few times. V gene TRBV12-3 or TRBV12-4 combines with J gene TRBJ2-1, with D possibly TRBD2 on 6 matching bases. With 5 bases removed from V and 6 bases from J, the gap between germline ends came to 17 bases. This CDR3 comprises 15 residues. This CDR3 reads CASSPGTLYGNEQFF. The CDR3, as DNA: TGTGCCAGCAGTCCCGGGACTCTGTACGGCAATGAGCAGTTCTTC.

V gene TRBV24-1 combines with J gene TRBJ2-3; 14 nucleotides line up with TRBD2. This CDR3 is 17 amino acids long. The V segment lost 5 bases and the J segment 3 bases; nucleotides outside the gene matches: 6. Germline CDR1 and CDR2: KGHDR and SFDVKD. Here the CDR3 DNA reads TGTGCCACCAGTGCCGCGACTAGCGGGAGGGGAACAGATACGCAGTATTTT. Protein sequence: CATSAATSGRGTDTQYF.

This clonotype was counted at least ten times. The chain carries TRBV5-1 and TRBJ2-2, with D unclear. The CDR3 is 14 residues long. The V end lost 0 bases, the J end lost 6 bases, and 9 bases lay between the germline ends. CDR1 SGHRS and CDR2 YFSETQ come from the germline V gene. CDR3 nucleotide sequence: TGCGCCAGCAGCTTGGCCGGGCCAGCCGGGGAGCTGTTTTTT. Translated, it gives CASSLAGPAGELFF.

CDR3 DNA sequence: TGTGCCAGCTCACCGGGACAGGGCCTGTTTTTT. Amino acids: CASSPGQGLFF. This chain connects TRBV18 to TRBJ1-4; 9 nucleotides align to TRBD1. This CDR3 is 11 amino acids long. Trimming removed 3 bases from V and 14 bases from J; junction bases left unmatched: 1. In germline, CDR1 is KGHSH, CDR2 LQKENI.

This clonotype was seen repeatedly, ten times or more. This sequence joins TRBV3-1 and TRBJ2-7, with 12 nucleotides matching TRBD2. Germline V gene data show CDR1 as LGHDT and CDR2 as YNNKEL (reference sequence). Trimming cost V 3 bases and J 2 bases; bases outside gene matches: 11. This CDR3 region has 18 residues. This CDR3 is CASSQGSGTSGLTYEQYF. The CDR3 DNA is TGTGCCAGCAGCCAGGGGTCCGGGACTAGCGGGTTGACCTACGAGCAGTACTTC.

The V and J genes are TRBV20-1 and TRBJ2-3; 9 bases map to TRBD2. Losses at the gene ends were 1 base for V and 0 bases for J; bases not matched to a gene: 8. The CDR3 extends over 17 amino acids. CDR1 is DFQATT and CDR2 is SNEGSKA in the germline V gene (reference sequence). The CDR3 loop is CSARVAGGVGSTDTQYF. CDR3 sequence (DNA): TGCAGTGCTAGAGTGGCGGGGGGGGTCGGCAGCACAGATACGCAGTATTTT.

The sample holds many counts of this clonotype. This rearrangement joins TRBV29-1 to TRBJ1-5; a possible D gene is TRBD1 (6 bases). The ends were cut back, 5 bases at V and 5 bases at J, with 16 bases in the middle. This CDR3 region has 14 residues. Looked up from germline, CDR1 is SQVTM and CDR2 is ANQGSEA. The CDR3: CSVSAGAGDQPQHF. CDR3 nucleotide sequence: TGCAGCGTTTCAGCGGGGGCAGGGGATCAGCCCCAGCATTTT.

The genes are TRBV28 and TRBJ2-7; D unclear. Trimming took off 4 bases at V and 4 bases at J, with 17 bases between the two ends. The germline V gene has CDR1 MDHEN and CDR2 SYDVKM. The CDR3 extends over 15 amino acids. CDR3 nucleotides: TGTGCCAGCAGTTCCCCGGACGCTCAGGTATACGAGCAGTACTTC. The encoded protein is CASSSPDAQVYEQYF.

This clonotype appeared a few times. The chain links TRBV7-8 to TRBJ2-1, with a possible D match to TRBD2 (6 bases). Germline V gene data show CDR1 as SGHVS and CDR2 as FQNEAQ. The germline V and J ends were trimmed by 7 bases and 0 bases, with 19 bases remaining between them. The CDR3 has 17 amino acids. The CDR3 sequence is CASNTGGKGGSYNEQFF. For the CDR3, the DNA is TGTGCCAGCAACACGGGCGGGAAAGGTGGCTCCTACAATGAGCAGTTCTTC.

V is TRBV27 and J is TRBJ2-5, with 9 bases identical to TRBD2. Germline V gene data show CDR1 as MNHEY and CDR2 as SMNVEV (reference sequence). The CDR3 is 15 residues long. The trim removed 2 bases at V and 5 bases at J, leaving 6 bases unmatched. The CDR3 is CASSLGREGLETQYF. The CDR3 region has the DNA TGTGCCAGCAGTTTAGGGCGGGAGGGCCTGGAGACCCAGTACTTC.

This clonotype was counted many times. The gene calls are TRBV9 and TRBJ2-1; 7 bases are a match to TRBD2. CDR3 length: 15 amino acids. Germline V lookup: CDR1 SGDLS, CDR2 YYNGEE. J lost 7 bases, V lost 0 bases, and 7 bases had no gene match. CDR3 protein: CASSVVDGGGNEQFF. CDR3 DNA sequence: TGTGCCAGCAGCGTAGTCGATGGGGGGGGGAATGAGCAGTTCTTC.

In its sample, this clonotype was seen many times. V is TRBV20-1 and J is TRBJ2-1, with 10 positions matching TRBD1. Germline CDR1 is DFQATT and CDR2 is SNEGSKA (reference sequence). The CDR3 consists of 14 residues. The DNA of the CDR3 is TGCCTACAATCGGGACAGGGGTTATTCAATGAGCAGTTCTTC. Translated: CLQSGQGLFNEQFF.

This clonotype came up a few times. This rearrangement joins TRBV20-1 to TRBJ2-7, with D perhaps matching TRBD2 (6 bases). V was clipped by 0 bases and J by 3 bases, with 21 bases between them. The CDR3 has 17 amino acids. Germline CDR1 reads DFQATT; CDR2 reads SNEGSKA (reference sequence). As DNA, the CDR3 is TGCAGTGCTAGAGATCAAACTAGCCCAAGTAATATCTACGAGCAGTACTTC. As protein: CSARDQTSPSNIYEQYF.

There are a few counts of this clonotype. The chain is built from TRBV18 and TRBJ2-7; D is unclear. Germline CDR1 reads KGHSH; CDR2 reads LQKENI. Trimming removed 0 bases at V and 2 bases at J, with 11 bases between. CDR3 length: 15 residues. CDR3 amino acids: CASSPPFGSPYEQYF. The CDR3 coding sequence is TGTGCCAGCTCACCACCGTTTGGCAGCCCCTACGAGCAGTACTTC.

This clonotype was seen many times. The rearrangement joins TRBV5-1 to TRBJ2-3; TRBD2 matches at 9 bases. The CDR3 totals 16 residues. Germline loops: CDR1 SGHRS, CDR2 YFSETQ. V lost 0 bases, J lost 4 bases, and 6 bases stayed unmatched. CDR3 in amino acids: CASSLVLAGRADTQYF. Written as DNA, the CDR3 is TGCGCCAGCAGCTTGGTTCTAGCGGGACGTGCAGATACGCAGTATTTT.

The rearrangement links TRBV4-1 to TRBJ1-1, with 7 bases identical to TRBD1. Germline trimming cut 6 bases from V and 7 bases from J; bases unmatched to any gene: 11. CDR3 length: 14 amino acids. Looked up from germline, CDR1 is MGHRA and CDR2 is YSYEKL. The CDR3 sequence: CASSLAGGGVEAFF. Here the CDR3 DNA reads TGCGCCAGCAGTCTGGCAGGGGGAGGGGTTGAAGCTTTCTTT.

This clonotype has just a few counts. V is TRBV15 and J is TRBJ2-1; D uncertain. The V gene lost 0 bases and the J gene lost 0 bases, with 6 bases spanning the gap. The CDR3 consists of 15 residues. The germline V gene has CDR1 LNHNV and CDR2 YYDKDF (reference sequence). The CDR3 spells CATSRDLSSYNEQFF. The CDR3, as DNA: TGTGCCACCAGCAGAGATCTAAGCTCCTACAATGAGCAGTTCTTC.

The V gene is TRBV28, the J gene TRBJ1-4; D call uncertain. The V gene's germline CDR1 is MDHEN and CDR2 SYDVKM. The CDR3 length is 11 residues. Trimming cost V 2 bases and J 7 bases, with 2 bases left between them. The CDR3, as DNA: TGTGCCAGCAGTTTAGCTGAAAAACTGTTTTTT. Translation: CASSLAEKLFF.

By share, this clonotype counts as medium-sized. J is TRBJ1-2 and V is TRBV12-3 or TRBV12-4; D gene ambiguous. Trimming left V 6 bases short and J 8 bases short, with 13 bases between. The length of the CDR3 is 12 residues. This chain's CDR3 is CASSLSKDGYTF. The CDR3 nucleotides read TGTGCCAGCAGCCTCTCGAAGGACGGCTACACCTTC.

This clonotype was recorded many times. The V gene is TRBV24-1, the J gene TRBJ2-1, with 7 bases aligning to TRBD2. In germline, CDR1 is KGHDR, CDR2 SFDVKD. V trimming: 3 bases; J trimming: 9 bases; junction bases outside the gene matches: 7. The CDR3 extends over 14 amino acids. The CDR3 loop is CATSDLKRGTEQFF. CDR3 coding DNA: TGTGCCACCAGTGATCTCAAGCGGGGAACTGAGCAGTTCTTC.

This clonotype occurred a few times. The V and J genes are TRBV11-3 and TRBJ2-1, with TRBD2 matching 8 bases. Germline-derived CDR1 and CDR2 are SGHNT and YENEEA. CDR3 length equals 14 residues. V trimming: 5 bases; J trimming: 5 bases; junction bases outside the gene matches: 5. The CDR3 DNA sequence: TGTGCCAGCAGCCCGGGGGGGTCAAACAATGAGCAGTTCTTC. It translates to CASSPGGSNNEQFF.

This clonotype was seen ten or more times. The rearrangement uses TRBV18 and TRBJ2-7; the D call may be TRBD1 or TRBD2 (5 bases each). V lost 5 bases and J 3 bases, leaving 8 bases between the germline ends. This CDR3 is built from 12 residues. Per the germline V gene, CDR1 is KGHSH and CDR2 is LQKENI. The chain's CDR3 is CASSWDRYEQYF. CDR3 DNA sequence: TGTGCCAGCTCATGGGACCGCTACGAGCAGTACTTC.

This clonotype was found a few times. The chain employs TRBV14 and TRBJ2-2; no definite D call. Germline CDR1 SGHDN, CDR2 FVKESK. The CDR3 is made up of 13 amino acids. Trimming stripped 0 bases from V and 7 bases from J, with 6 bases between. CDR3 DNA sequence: TGTGCCAGCAGCCAAGACCGGAACGGGGAGCTGTTTTTT. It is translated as CASSQDRNGELFF.

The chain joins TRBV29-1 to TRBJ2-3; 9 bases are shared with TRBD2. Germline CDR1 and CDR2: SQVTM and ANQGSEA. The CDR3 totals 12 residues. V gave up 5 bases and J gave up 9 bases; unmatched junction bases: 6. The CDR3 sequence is CSVLTSGETQYF. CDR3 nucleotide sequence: TGCAGCGTTTTGACTAGCGGAGAAACGCAGTATTTT.

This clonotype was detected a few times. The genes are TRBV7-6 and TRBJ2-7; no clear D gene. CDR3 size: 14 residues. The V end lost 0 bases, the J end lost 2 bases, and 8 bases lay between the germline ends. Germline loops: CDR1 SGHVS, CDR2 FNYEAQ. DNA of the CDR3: TGTGCCAGCAGCTTAGCCGGACCCACCTACGAGCAGTACTTC. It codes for CASSLAGPTYEQYF.

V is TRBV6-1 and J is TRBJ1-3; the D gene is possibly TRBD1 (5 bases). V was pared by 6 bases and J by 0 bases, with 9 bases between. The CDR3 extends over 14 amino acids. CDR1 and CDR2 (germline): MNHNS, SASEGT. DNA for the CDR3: TGTGCCAGCAGACAGGAAAGCTCTGGAAACACCATATATTTT. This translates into CASRQESSGNTIYF.

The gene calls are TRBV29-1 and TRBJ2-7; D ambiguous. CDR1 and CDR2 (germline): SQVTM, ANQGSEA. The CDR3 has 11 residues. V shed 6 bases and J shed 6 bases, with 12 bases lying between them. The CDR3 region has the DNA TGCAGCGTGACCGGTACCAGCGAGCAGTACTTC. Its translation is CSVTGTSEQYF.